Presented here are 28 T cell receptor beta chains from one specimen sequenced in a study of T cell changes during pregnancy in multiple sclerosis. Produced via immunoSEQ multiplex PCR; TCRdb's table is partial and in-frame only. The sample lists approximately 9,000 clones, under 85% seen once, with about 17% in the top ten. The sample consisted of CD8+ T cells from peripheral blood mononuclear cells, taken in the third trimester of pregnancy. These receptors came from a female donor in good health, enrolled as a control in a pregnancy study.

The chain recombines TRBV28 with TRBJ2-5; 7 nucleotides match TRBD2. The germline V gene has CDR1 MDHEN and CDR2 SYDVKM. CDR3 length: 16 amino acids. Trimming removed 5 bases from V and 4 bases from J; junction bases left unmatched: 13. The DNA of the CDR3 is TGTGCCAGCAGTACCGGGACTAAGAGGTTTGGAGAGACCCAGTACTTC. It codes for CASSTGTKRFGETQYF.

This chain uses TRBV5-1 with TRBJ1-1; TRBD1 matches 10 bases. V trimming: 0 bases; J trimming: 6 bases; junction bases outside the gene matches: 11. The CDR3 covers 17 residues. Germline CDR1 SGHRS, CDR2 YFSETQ. DNA for the CDR3: TGCGCCAGCAGCTTGGGGGCCGACAGGGGGCTTGTAGCTGAAGCTTTCTTT. Translating it yields CASSLGADRGLVAEAFF.

This chain connects TRBV15 to TRBJ1-1; weak D call: TRBD1 (6 bases). The CDR3 is 15 amino acids. Trimming stripped 3 bases from V and 8 bases from J, with 19 bases between. The germline V gene encodes CDR1 LNHNV and CDR2 YYDKDF (reference sequence). CDR3 sequence (DNA): TGTGCCACCAGCAGTGACCAGGGACATTACAAGGAAGCTTTCTTT. Translating gives CATSSDQGHYKEAFF.

This rearrangement joins TRBV6-1 to TRBJ1-1, with a tentative D call TRBD1 (6 bases). The CDR3 totals 14 residues. Germline CDR1 MNHNS, CDR2 SASEGT. Trimming took 5 bases from V and 1 from J, leaving 11 bases between them. The CDR3: CASSQQGENTEAFF. The CDR3 coding sequence is TGTGCCAGCAGTCAACAGGGAGAGAACACTGAAGCTTTCTTT.

Relative to its sample, this clone is medium-sized (0.01 to 0.1%). This chain uses TRBV10-3 with TRBJ1-4, with a tentative D call TRBD1 (6 bases). Germline CDR1 ENHRY, CDR2 SYGVKD. The CDR3 extends over 14 amino acids. V was cut by 8 bases and J by 8 bases, with 18 bases left in between. The CDR3 DNA reads TGTGCCATCGCCAAGGGGGAGGGTGGCGAAAAACTGTTTTTT. It is translated as CAIAKGEGGEKLFF.

The sample holds one count of this clone. The gene calls are TRBV9 and TRBJ2-1; TRBD2 aligns across 9 bases. The CDR3 is 15 residues long. The V gene's germline CDR1 is SGDLS and CDR2 YYNGEE. Trimming at V came to 3 bases and at J to 4 bases, leaving 5 bases not matched to a gene. The CDR3 DNA sequence: TGTGCCAGCAGCGCTAGCGGGACGAGATACAATGAGCAGTTCTTC. It is translated as CASSASGTRYNEQFF.

V usage is TRBV6-4 and J usage is TRBJ1-1; possibly TRBD1 for D (5 bases). V lost 3 bases to trimming and J lost 2 bases, with 10 bases between them. The CDR3 is made up of 14 amino acids. CDR1 and CDR2 (germline): MRHNA, SNTAGT. CDR3 amino acids: CASSEGVENTEAFF. DNA of the CDR3: TGTGCCAGCAGTGAAGGGGTCGAAAACACTGAAGCTTTCTTT.

The chain uses TRBV6-6 and TRBJ2-7, with 11 positions matching TRBD2. V lost 6 bases and J lost 0; bases outside the gene matches: 4. CDR3 length: 15 amino acids. Germline lookup yields CDR1 MNHNY and CDR2 SVGAGI (reference sequence). The CDR3 sequence: CASSTTSGSSYEQYF. The CDR3 region has the DNA TGTGCCAGCAGCACCACTAGCGGGAGCTCCTACGAGCAGTACTTC.

This chain uses TRBV28 with TRBJ1-5; 7 nucleotides agree with TRBD1. CDR3 length: 15 residues. V was clipped by 4 bases and J by 4 bases; unmatched bases: 7. Germline V CDR1 and CDR2: MDHEN, SYDVKM. CDR3 loop: CASSWVGTANQPQHF. In nucleotides, the CDR3 is TGTGCCAGCAGTTGGGTAGGGACAGCGAATCAGCCCCAGCATTTT.

With respect to this clone: Without the conserved terminal phenylalanine or tryptophan, this CDR3 likely stems from a read error. The DNA is omitted, as the CDR3 cannot be located on it reliably, and the CDR3 follows TCRdb's listing. The chain is built from TRBV21-1 and TRBJ2-7; the table's D call TRBD2 went unverified against the DNA. TRBV21-1 is designated a pseudogene. Counting both end residues, the CDR3 totals 13 amino acids. The CDR3 loop reads CASSKRGTSETPS.

The rearrangement uses TRBV30 and TRBJ1-1, with no clear D. Germline CDR1 is GTSNPN and CDR2 is SVGIG (reference sequence). Trimming removed 5 bases from V and 0 bases from J, with 7 bases in between. The length of the CDR3 is 12 residues. The CDR3 reads CAWGPMNTEAFF. CDR3 in DNA: TGTGCCTGGGGGCCAATGAACACTGAAGCTTTCTTT.

The CDR3 loop is CASSNRGGEQYF. The CDR3 DNA is TGTGCCAGCAGCAACAGGGGCGGCGAGCAGTACTTC. The V and J genes are TRBV9 and TRBJ2-7; the match to TRBD1 covers 7 bases. The length of the CDR3 is 12 residues. Germline lookup yields CDR1 SGDLS and CDR2 YYNGEE. V shed 4 bases, J shed 6 bases, and the junction held 4 bases outside the gene matches.

This clone has just one count. This chain links TRBV7-2 with TRBJ2-3; 16 positions match TRBD2. CDR1 SGHTA and CDR2 FQGNSA come from the germline V gene. With V trimmed by 5 bases and J by 0 bases, 5 bases remained unmatched. The CDR3 has 18 residues. CDR3: CASSLGLAGGASTDTQYF. CDR3 sequence (DNA): TGTGCCAGCAGCCTGGGACTAGCGGGGGGGGCTAGCACAGATACGCAGTATTTT.

This rearrangement joins TRBV7-9 to TRBJ2-7; 7 bases are shared with TRBD1. This CDR3 has 16 residues. V was pared by 2 bases and J by 4 bases, with 11 bases of the junction left unmatched. The germline V gene encodes CDR1 SEHNR and CDR2 FQNEAQ (reference sequence). Here the CDR3 DNA reads TGTGCCAGCAGCTTAAGAACCGGGACAGAGGCGTACGAGCAGTACTTC. Amino acid sequence: CASSLRTGTEAYEQYF.

The chain is built from TRBV9 and TRBJ1-2; 7 positions match TRBD1. Germline V gene sequence: CDR1 SGDLS, CDR2 YYNGEE. Losses at the gene ends were 3 bases for V and 6 bases for J; bases not matched to a gene: 2. This CDR3 has 12 amino acids. CDR3 sequence (DNA): TGTGCCAGCAGCGCCAGGGGGGATGGCTACACCTTC. It codes for CASSARGDGYTF.

The rearrangement links TRBV18 to TRBJ1-4; 7 nucleotides agree with TRBD1. Germline V lookup: CDR1 KGHSH, CDR2 LQKENI. J was trimmed by 8 bases and V by 5 bases; bases with no gene match: 11. This CDR3 spans 15 amino acids. CDR3 in amino acids: CASSARPGQREKLFF. The CDR3 DNA is TGTGCCAGCTCAGCCCGACCGGGACAGAGGGAAAAACTGTTTTTT. The variable domain in full, with the rest retrieved from reference TRBV18 and TRBJ1-4, is NAGVMQNPRHLVRRRGQEARLRCSPMKGHSHVYWYRQLPEEGLKFMVYLQKENIIDESGMPKERFSAEFPKEGPSILRIQQVVRGDSAAYFCASSARPGQREKLFFGSGTQLSVL.

This clone appeared a single time. V and J are TRBV6-4 and TRBJ1-1, with D possibly matching TRBD1 (6 bases). V gave up 0 bases and J gave up 1 base, with 9 bases separating them. Per the germline V gene, CDR1 is MRHNA and CDR2 is SNTAGT. This CDR3 is built from 15 residues. The CDR3: CASSDSRGGNTEAFF. CDR3 sequence (DNA): TGTGCCAGCAGTGACTCGAGGGGGGGGAACACTGAAGCTTTCTTT.

This clone was detected only once. The junction and the germline gene differ at one end; a read error may be behind it. V is TRBV6-4 and J is TRBJ1-6, with unresolved D. Germline loops: CDR1 MRHNA, CDR2 SNTAGT. CDR3 length: 13 amino acids. CDR3 region: CASSDSSNPPLHF. DNA for the CDR3: TGTGCCAGCAGTGACTCTAGTAATCCACCCCTCCACTTT.

The rearrangement links TRBV4-2 to TRBJ2-2; 7 positions agree with TRBD1. Trimming cost V 5 bases and J 1 base; bases outside gene matches: 10. The CDR3 runs 17 residues. CDR1 is LGHNA, CDR2 YNFKEQ, per germline. The CDR3 reads CASSSMMDRLNTGELFF. Here the CDR3 DNA reads TGTGCCAGCAGCAGCATGATGGACAGGTTGAACACCGGGGAGCTGTTTTTT.

V is TRBV6-4 and J is TRBJ1-5, with a tentative D call TRBD1 (6 bases). This CDR3 has 15 amino acids. Trimming took 4 bases from V and 3 from J, leaving 13 bases between them. The V gene's germline CDR1 is MRHNA and CDR2 SNTAGT. This CDR3 reads CASSVGAEANQPQHF. CDR3 sequence (DNA): TGTGCCAGCAGTGTGGGGGCGGAAGCCAATCAGCCCCAGCATTTT.

This clone was recorded only once. The chain recombines TRBV11-1 with TRBJ2-7; 11 bases map to TRBD2. Trimming at V came to 5 bases and at J to 2 bases, leaving 5 bases not matched to a gene. Germline CDR1 and CDR2: SGHAT and FQDESV (reference sequence). CDR3 length: 15 residues. The CDR3 nucleotides read TGTGCCAGCAGCCTCCTTAGCGGGAGGGCCTACGAGCAGTACTTC. Translated, it gives CASSLLSGRAYEQYF. Combining the CDR3 with reference TRBV11-1 and TRBJ2-7 gives the whole variable domain EAEVAQSPRYKITEKSQAVAFWCDPISGHATLYWYRQILGQGPELLVQFQDESVVDDSQLPKDRFSAERLKGVDSTLKIQPAELGDSAMYLCASSLLSGRAYEQYFGPGTRLTVT.

J is TRBJ1-1 and V is TRBV6-4; no definite D call. The V end was cut by 3 bases, the J end by 1 base, with 6 bases between. The CDR3 totals 13 residues. Germline loops: CDR1 MRHNA, CDR2 SNTAGT. The CDR3 DNA reads as TGTGCCAGCAGTGAAGACACGAACACTGAAGCTTTCTTT. It specifies CASSEDTNTEAFF.

The rearrangement joins TRBV6-6 to TRBJ2-1; 14 bases are a match to TRBD2. CDR1 and CDR2 (germline): MNHNY, SVGAGI (reference sequence). Losses at the gene ends were 5 bases for V and 9 bases for J; bases not matched to a gene: 9. This CDR3 contains 16 residues. The CDR3: CASSLTSGREGCEQFF. CDR3 coding DNA: TGTGCCAGCAGTCTGACTAGCGGGAGGGAGGGCTGTGAGCAGTTCTTC.

Points on this clone: It may be a read error: a sequence one base away is much more abundant. The rearrangement joins TRBV25-1 to TRBJ2-2; D may be TRBD1 (5 bases). The CDR3 is made up of 14 amino acids. V dropped 1 base and J dropped 3 bases, with 6 bases sitting between them. The germline CDR1 and CDR2 sequences are MGHDK and SYGVNS. CDR3 amino acids: CASSESRDTGELFF. The DNA of the CDR3 is TGTGCCAGCAGTGAATCCAGGGACACCGGGGAGCTGTTTTTT.

This chain joins TRBV13 and TRBJ1-1, with D possibly being TRBD1 (5 bases). Germline-derived CDR1 and CDR2 are PRHDT and FYEKMQ (reference sequence). The CDR3 is 14 residues long. Trimming shortened V by 3 bases and J by 0 bases, and 8 bases separated the two germline ends. The CDR3 spells CASSFGGLNTEAFF. CDR3 sequence (DNA): TGTGCCAGCAGCTTCGGGGGTTTGAACACTGAAGCTTTCTTT.

The chain recombines TRBV5-5 with TRBJ2-4; D is ambiguous. Germline CDR1 and CDR2: SGHKS and YYEKEE (reference sequence). With 0 bases removed from V and 0 bases from J, the gap between germline ends came to 7 bases. The CDR3 runs 15 residues. The CDR3 nucleotides read TGTGCCAGCAGCTTGGAAGCTCTAGCCAAAAACATTCAGTACTTC. It translates to CASSLEALAKNIQYF.

The V call is TRBV28, the J call TRBJ2-6, with D uncertain. CDR1 is MDHEN, CDR2 SYDVKM, per germline. Trimming removed 8 bases at V and 1 base at J, with 21 bases between. The CDR3 is 18 residues long. CDR3 nucleotides: TGTGCCAGCGTAACATTTGTGGCTCATGTTTCTGGGGCCAACGTCCTGACTTTC. Encoded protein: CASVTFVAHVSGANVLTF.

The chain recombines TRBV7-9 with TRBJ2-7; TRBD1 agrees at 11 bases. The CDR3 extends over 15 amino acids. Trimming cost V 5 bases and J 1 base; bases outside gene matches: 4. CDR1 and CDR2 from the germline V gene are SEHNR and FQNEAQ (reference sequence). The CDR3 nucleotides read TGTGCCAGCAGCCCTGGACAGGGGGCGTCCTACGAGCAGTACTTC. It is translated as CASSPGQGASYEQYF.